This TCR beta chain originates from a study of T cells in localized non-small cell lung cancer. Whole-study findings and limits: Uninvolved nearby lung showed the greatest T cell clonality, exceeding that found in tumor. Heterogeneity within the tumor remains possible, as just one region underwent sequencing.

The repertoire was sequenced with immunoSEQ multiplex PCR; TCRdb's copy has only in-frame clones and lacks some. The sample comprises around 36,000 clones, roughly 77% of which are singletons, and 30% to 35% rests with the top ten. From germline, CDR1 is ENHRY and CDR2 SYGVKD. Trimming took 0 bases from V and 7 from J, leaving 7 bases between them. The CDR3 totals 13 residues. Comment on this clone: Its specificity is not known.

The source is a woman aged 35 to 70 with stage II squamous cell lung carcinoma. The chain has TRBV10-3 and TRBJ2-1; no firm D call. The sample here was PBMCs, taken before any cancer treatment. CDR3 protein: CAISESNRNEQFF. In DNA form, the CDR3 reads TGTGCCATCAGTGAGTCGAATAGGAATGAGCAGTTCTTC.